The following is a TCR beta chain sequence with its context. These data are taken from a study of T cell changes during pregnancy in multiple sclerosis. Repertoires were generated with immunoSEQ multiplex PCR, while TCRdb's copy carries only in-frame clones and drops some. The repertoire includes 35,000 to 50,000 clones, roughly 90% of them detected once, and 1.2% sits in the top ten. J lost 0 bases, V lost 0 bases, and 2 bases had no gene match. Germline V gene data show CDR1 as SGHDT and CDR2 as YYEEEE. The CDR3 length is 17 residues. This chain connects TRBV5-6 to TRBJ2-6; 8 positions agree with TRBD1. The sample was CD4+ T cells from peripheral blood mononuclear cells, taken in the second trimester of pregnancy. The TCR originated in a female donor with multiple sclerosis, enrolled in a pregnancy study. CDR3 protein: CASSLAGGLSGANVLTF. CDR3 nucleotides: TGTGCCAGCAGCTTGGCAGGGGGCCTCTCTGGGGCCAACGTCCTGACTTTC.